Following are 7 T cell receptor beta chains from one sample sequenced in a study of CD8 T cell repertoires and HIV-1 epitope variants. These receptors have no known antigen. Repertoires were generated with immunoSEQ multiplex PCR, while TCRdb's copy carries only in-frame clones and drops some. The data contain several thousand clones, approximately 67% of them seen just once; the ten biggest clones take up approximately 40%. The sample consisted of cultured CD8+ T cells derived from PBMCs. The receptors stem from a male donor with HIV.

V and J are TRBV5-1 and TRBJ1-1; 9 bases fit TRBD1. Germline assignment: CDR1 SGHRS and CDR2 YFSETQ. The CDR3 is 17 amino acids. The V and J ends lost 4 bases and 1 base, in that order; junction bases with no gene match: 11. The CDR3 loop reads CASSGPGTGSQNTEAFF. CDR3 DNA sequence: TGCGCCAGCAGCGGCCCCGGGACAGGGAGTCAGAACACTGAAGCTTTCTTT.

The chain joins TRBV6-6 to TRBJ2-4; no definite D call. Germline CDR1 MNHNY, CDR2 SVGAGI (reference sequence). Trimming shortened V by 4 bases and J by 1 base, and 11 bases separated the two germline ends. The CDR3 runs to 15 residues. The chain's CDR3 is CASSSPDRAKNIQYF. CDR3 DNA: TGTGCCAGCAGTTCCCCCGATAGGGCCAAAAACATTCAGTACTTC.

This clone turned up a few times. The V gene is TRBV7-9, the J gene TRBJ2-7; 9 bases are a match to TRBD1. Unmatched junction bases numbered 11, after V lost 5 bases and J lost 3 bases. CDR1 and CDR2 from the germline V gene are SEHNR and FQNEAQ (reference sequence). This CDR3 is built from 16 residues. The CDR3 sequence is CASSSLVTGGNYEQYF. In DNA form, the CDR3 reads TGTGCCAGCAGCAGTCTGGTGACAGGGGGAAACTACGAGCAGTACTTC.

This chain uses TRBV13 with TRBJ2-1; D may be TRBD2 (6 bases). Trimming left V 4 bases short and J 2 bases short, with 9 bases between. Germline V CDR1 and CDR2: PRHDT, FYEKMQ (reference sequence). The CDR3 is 14 amino acids. CDR3 nucleotide sequence: TGTGCCAGCAGCTCCGGGGGACCCTACAATGAGCAGTTCTTC. This codes for CASSSGGPYNEQFF.

The CDR3 DNA is TGTGCCAGCAGTTTAAAACAGGGGGCTTTACAAGAGACCCAGTACTTC. It codes for CASSLKQGALQETQYF. The chain joins TRBV6-5 to TRBJ2-5; 9 positions match TRBD1. The CDR3 has 16 residues. V shed 4 bases, J shed 2 bases, and the junction held 8 bases outside the gene matches. Germline-derived CDR1 and CDR2 are MNHEY and SVGAGI.

The gene calls are TRBV5-3 and TRBJ2-7, with 8 bases lining up with TRBD1. TRBV5-3 is filed as an ORF, its function uncertain. V was clipped by 4 bases and J by 3 bases; unmatched bases: 15. This CDR3 has 17 residues. CDR3 bases: TGTGCCAGAAGCGGGAGGTGGGTAGGACAGGGCGACTACGAGCAGTACTTC. This sequence encodes CARSGRWVGQGDYEQYF.

This sequence joins TRBV6-5 and TRBJ2-7; 8 nucleotides match TRBD1. There are 12 residues in the CDR3. The germline gives CDR1 MNHEY, CDR2 SVGAGI. The V and J ends lost 6 bases and 3 bases, in that order; junction bases with no gene match: 1. The CDR3 protein is CASSGTGYEQYF. For the CDR3, the DNA is TGTGCCAGCAGCGGGACAGGCTACGAGCAGTACTTC.